This T cell receptor (beta chain) comes out of a study of control samples from healthy donors and cancer patients. TCRdb keeps only in-frame clones here, not all; method: immunoSEQ multiplex PCR. This repertoire shows about 70,000 clones, around 93% found once; its top ten account for 2.5% to 3%. J lost 0 bases, V lost 4 bases, and 6 bases had no gene match. The V gene's germline CDR1 is KGHSH and CDR2 LQKENI. CDR3 size: 16 residues. Sequenced material: blood. This clonotype originated in a woman in her twenties or thirties in good health. The rearrangement uses TRBV18 and TRBJ1-3, with 7 positions matching TRBD1. Here the CDR3 DNA reads TGTGCCAGCTCACGCGACAGGGTCTTCTCTGGAAACACCATATATTTT. This sequence encodes CASSRDRVFSGNTIYF.